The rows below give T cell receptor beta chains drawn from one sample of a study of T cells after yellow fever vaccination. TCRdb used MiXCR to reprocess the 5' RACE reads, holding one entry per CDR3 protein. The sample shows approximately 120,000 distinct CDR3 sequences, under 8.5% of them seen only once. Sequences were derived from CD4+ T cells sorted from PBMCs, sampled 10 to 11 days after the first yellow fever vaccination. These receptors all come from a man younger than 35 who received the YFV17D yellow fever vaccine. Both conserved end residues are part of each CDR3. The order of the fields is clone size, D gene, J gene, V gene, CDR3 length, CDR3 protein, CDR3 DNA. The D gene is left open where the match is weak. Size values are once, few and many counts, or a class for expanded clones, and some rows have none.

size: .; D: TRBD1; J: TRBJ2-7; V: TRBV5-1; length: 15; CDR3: CASGLTGGIIYEQYF; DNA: TGCGCCAGCGGCCTGACAGGGGGAATAATATACGAGCAGTACTTC
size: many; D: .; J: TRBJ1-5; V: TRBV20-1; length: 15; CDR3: CSASTARGGNQPQHF; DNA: TGCAGTGCTAGTACGGCGCGTGGTGGCAATCAGCCCCAGCATTTT
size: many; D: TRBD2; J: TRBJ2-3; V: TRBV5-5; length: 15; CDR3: CASSPVSGGRDTQYF; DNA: TGTGCCAGCAGCCCTGTCTCGGGGGGGCGGGATACGCAGTATTTT
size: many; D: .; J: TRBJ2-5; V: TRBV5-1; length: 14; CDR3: CASSPDWGGGTQYF; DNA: TGCGCCAGCAGTCCTGACTGGGGGGGCGGGACCCAGTACTTC
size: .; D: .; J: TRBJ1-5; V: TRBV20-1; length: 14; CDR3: CSATTSYTNQPQHF; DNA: TGCAGTGCTACAACTTCATATACAAATCAGCCCCAGCATTTT
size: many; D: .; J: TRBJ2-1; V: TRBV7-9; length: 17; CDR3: CASSLSRGAFSYNEQFF; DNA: TGTGCCAGCAGCTTATCTCGGGGTGCCTTCTCCTACAATGAGCAGTTCTTC
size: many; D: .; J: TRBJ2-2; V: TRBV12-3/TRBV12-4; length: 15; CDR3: CASSLGGRDTGELFF; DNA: TGTGCCAGCAGTTTGGGGGGCCGTGACACCGGGGAGCTGTTTTTT
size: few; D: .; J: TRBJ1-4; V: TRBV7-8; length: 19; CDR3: CASSLGRGARGTTNEKLFF; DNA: TGTGCCAGCAGCTTAGGCCGGGGGGCCAGGGGCACAACTAATGAAAAACTGTTTTTT
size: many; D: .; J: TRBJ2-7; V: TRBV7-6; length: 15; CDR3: CASSFRQANRDEQYF; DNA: TGTGCCAGCAGCTTCAGACAGGCGAATAGGGACGAGCAGTACTTC
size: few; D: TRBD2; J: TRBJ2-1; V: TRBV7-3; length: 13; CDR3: CASSLAGVNEQFF; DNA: TGTGCCAGCAGTTTAGCGGGGGTCAATGAGCAGTTCTTC
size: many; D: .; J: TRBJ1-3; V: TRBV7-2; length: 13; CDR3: CASSTRPEGTIYF; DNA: TGTGCCAGCAGCACACGACCGGAGGGCACCATATATTTT
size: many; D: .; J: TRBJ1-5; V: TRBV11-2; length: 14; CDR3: CASSRTDRNQPQHF; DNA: TGTGCCAGCAGCCGGACAGATCGGAATCAGCCCCAGCATTTT
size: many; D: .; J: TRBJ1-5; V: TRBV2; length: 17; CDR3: CASSLMGLGGSNQPQHF; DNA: TGTGCCAGCAGTCTCATGGGGTTGGGGGGTAGCAATCAGCCCCAGCATTTT
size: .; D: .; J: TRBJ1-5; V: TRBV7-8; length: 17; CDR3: CASSLSRVRVSNQPQHF; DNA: TGTGCCAGCAGCTTAAGTCGTGTCCGGGTTAGCAATCAGCCCCAGCATTTT
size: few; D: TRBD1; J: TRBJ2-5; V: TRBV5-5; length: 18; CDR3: CASSPLSGTGGSRETQYF; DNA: TGTGCCAGCAGCCCCTTGTCCGGGACAGGGGGCTCTAGGGAGACCCAGTACTTC
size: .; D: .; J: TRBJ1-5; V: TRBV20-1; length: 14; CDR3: CSARDWAGSQPQHF; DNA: TGCAGTGCTAGAGATTGGGCAGGTAGTCAGCCCCAGCATTTT
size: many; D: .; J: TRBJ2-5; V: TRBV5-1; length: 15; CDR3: CASSFLGPNQETQYF; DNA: TGCGCCAGCAGCTTCCTAGGGCCGAACCAAGAGACCCAGTACTTC
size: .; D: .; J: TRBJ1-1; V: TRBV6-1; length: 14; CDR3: CASSPLRKNTEAFF; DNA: TGTGCCAGCAGCCCCCTCCGGAAGAACACTGAAGCTTTCTTT
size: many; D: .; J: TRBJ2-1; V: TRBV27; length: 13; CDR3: CASSLRGRGEQFF; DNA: TGTGCCAGCAGTTTGCGGGGACGCGGTGAGCAGTTCTTC
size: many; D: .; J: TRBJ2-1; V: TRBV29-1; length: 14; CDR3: CSGGRAGIVDEQFF; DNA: TGCAGCGGAGGCAGGGCCGGGATCGTAGATGAGCAGTTCTTC
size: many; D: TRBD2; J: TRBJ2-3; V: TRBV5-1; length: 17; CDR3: CASSLESASGHTDTQYF; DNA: TGCGCCAGCAGCTTGGAGTCGGCTAGCGGGCACACAGATACGCAGTATTTT
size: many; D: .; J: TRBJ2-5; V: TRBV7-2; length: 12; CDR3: CASSSYQETQYF; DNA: TGTGCCAGCAGCTCCTATCAAGAGACCCAGTACTTC
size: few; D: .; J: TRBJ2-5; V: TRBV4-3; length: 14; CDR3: CASSQARDPETQYF; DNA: TGCGCCAGCAGCCAAGCCCGTGACCCAGAGACCCAGTACTTC
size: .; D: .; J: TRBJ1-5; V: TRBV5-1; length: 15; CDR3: CASSVGDGVGSPQHF; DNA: TGCGCCAGCAGCGTCGGGGACGGCGTGGGGTCGCCCCAGCATTTT